The 18 T cell receptor beta chains below all came from one sample that was sequenced in a study of T cells after posttransplantation cyclophosphamide. Libraries were prepared by immunoSEQ multiplex PCR; TCRdb keeps only in-frame clonotypes and omits some of them. In the table there are 6,900 or so clones, roughly 94% of which are singletons. Cyclophosphamide on days +3 and +4 followed busulfan-fludarabine conditioning and a marrow graft. Here the sequenced sample was PBMCs, taken roughly 1,400 days after allogeneic stem cell transplant with posttransplant cyclophosphamide. These receptor sequences come from a female patient aged 50 to 60 who received an allogeneic stem cell transplant from a related donor, was CMV-positive, and had no GVHD. The T cells may partly be graft donor cells.

This rearrangement joins TRBV30 to TRBJ1-3, with unresolved D. There are 11 residues in the CDR3. CDR1 is GTSNPN and CDR2 is SVGIG in the germline V gene (reference sequence). Between the trimmed V and J ends, which lost 4 bases and 3 bases, there was a span of 4 bases. CDR3: CAWNRGNTIYF. Here the CDR3 DNA reads TGTGCCTGGAATCGTGGAAACACCATATATTTT.

The rearrangement uses TRBV4-3 and TRBJ1-1; 8 bases align to TRBD1. The CDR3 consists of 13 residues. V was clipped by 5 bases and J by 7 bases; unmatched bases: 6. The germline gives CDR1 LGHNA, CDR2 YSLEER. DNA for the CDR3: TGCGCCAGCAGCAGACGACAGGGGTTTGAAGCTTTCTTT. It yields the protein CASSRRQGFEAFF.

The CDR3 spells CASSSRTGRIQGANVLTF. CDR3 DNA sequence: TGCGCCAGCAGCAGCCGGACAGGACGGATTCAAGGGGCCAACGTCCTGACTTTC. The rearrangement joins TRBV5-1 to TRBJ2-6; 7 nucleotides line up with TRBD1. V shed 4 bases and J 4 bases; nucleotides not matched to a gene: 14. The CDR3 sequence is 18 residues long. Germline V lookup: CDR1 SGHRS, CDR2 YFSETQ.

The chain joins TRBV13 to TRBJ1-2; D remains unclear. CDR3 length: 13 amino acids. Germline V gene data show CDR1 as PRHDT and CDR2 as FYEKMQ (reference sequence). The V and J ends lost 5 bases and 5 bases respectively, with 12 bases between them. This CDR3 is CASSLTPDYGYTF. CDR3 in DNA: TGTGCCAGCAGCCTAACGCCCGATTATGGCTACACCTTC.

The chain couples TRBV28 to TRBJ2-2, with D perhaps TRBD2 (6 bases). The CDR3 is made up of 14 amino acids. Trimming removed 5 bases from V and 8 bases from J, with 15 bases in between. CDR1 is MDHEN, CDR2 SYDVKM, per germline. The CDR3 spells CASSATTSLGELFF. As DNA, the CDR3 is TGTGCCAGCAGTGCAACGACTAGTCTGGGGGAGCTGTTTTTT.

The chain links TRBV7-9 to TRBJ2-1, with 9 bases lining up with TRBD2. The ends lost 0 bases at V and 5 bases at J; junction bases unmatched: 14. Per the germline V gene, CDR1 is SEHNR and CDR2 is FQNEAQ (reference sequence). The CDR3 extends over 19 amino acids. Here the CDR3 DNA reads TGTGCCAGCAGCTTAGCGCGGATGTCGGGTAGCGGGAGACACAATGAGCAGTTCTTC. Its protein product is CASSLARMSGSGRHNEQFF. The full variable domain, completed using reference TRBV7-9 and TRBJ2-1, is DTGVSQNPRHKITKRGQNVTFRCDPISEHNRLYWYRQTLGQGPEFLTYFQNEAQLEKSRLLSDRFSAERPKGSFSTLEIQRTEQGDSAMYLCASSLARMSGSGRHNEQFFGPGTRLTVL.

The chain employs TRBV5-1 and TRBJ1-1; 9 nucleotides agree with TRBD1. From germline, CDR1 is SGHRS and CDR2 YFSETQ. CDR3 length: 16 amino acids. Germline trimming cut 0 bases from V and 0 bases from J; bases unmatched to any gene: 3. CDR3 bases: TGCGCCAGCAGCTTGGGGACAGGGGCCTTGAACACTGAAGCTTTCTTT. It codes for CASSLGTGALNTEAFF.

CDR3 DNA: TGTGCCAGCAGTACCGGCGGTGGACAGGGCCGCGAAGCTTTCTTT. Its translation is CASSTGGGQGREAFF. This chain links TRBV6-6 with TRBJ1-1, with 8 bases matching TRBD1. The CDR3 spans 15 residues. Looked up from germline, CDR1 is MNHNY and CDR2 is SVGAGI (reference sequence). The J segment lost 8 bases and the V segment lost 5 bases, leaving 13 bases of the junction unmatched.

This chain joins TRBV5-1 and TRBJ2-1; D is possibly TRBD1 (5 bases). Germline CDR1 reads SGHRS; CDR2 reads YFSETQ. V dropped 0 bases and J dropped 8 bases, with 12 bases sitting between them. This CDR3 contains 14 residues. CDR3 protein: CASSLVQGRDEQFF. The DNA for the CDR3 is TGCGCCAGCAGCTTGGTGCAGGGTAGAGATGAGCAGTTCTTC. The full variable domain, completed using reference TRBV5-1 and TRBJ2-1, is KAGVTQTPRYLIKTRGQQVTLSCSPISGHRSVSWYQQTPGQGLQFLFEYFSETQRNKGNFPGRFSGRQFSNSRSEMNVSTLELGDSALYLCASSLVQGRDEQFFGPGTRLTVL.

This clone is large in the sample. The rearrangement joins TRBV7-9 to TRBJ1-4, with TRBD1 matching 7 bases. CDR1 is SEHNR and CDR2 is FQNEAQ in the germline V gene (reference sequence). Trimming at V came to 5 bases and at J to 7 bases, leaving 4 bases not matched to a gene. The CDR3 has 13 residues. CDR3 in amino acids: CASSDRDSEKLFF. The CDR3 DNA follows: TGTGCCAGCAGCGACCGGGACAGTGAAAAACTGTTTTTT.

The genes are TRBV18 and TRBJ2-7; D is perhaps TRBD2 (5 bases). Trimming stripped 2 bases from V and 4 bases from J, with 6 bases between. Germline-derived CDR1 and CDR2 are KGHSH and LQKENI. There are 12 residues in the CDR3. The CDR3 DNA reads as TGTGCCAGCTCACCAGAGGGTTACGAGCAGTACTTC. Amino acids: CASSPEGYEQYF.

The chain recombines TRBV4-3 with TRBJ2-7; 7 bases align to TRBD1. J gave up 3 bases and V 0 bases, and 2 bases lay outside the gene matches. Germline V gene data show CDR1 as LGHNA and CDR2 as YSLEER. The CDR3 length is 14 residues. The CDR3 DNA is TGCGCCAGCAGCCAAGACAGGGGGATCTACGAGCAGTACTTC. This codes for CASSQDRGIYEQYF.

The V and J genes are TRBV6-6 and TRBJ2-3, with a tentative D call TRBD1 (5 bases). From germline, CDR1 is MNHNY and CDR2 SVGAGI (reference sequence). The CDR3 has 16 residues. V was shortened by 6 bases and J by 9 bases, with 25 bases between the two germline ends. As DNA, the CDR3 is TGTGCCAGCAGCACTCAAGACAGACACTTCGGAGACACGCAGTATTTT. Protein sequence: CASSTQDRHFGDTQYF.

The CDR3 loop is CASSRGNAYEQYF. As DNA, the CDR3 is TGTGCCAGCAGTCGGGGGAACGCCTACGAGCAGTACTTC. The rearrangement uses TRBV7-9 and TRBJ2-7; weak D call: TRBD2 (6 bases). Germline-derived CDR1 and CDR2 are SEHNR and FQNEAQ (reference sequence). Trimming pared 6 bases from V and 2 bases from J, leaving 11 bases between. The CDR3 length is 13 residues.

The chain couples TRBV23-1 to TRBJ1-2; possibly TRBD1 for D (6 bases). TRBV23-1 is classed as an ORF, of uncertain function. Trimming pared 2 bases from V and 4 bases from J, leaving 38 bases between. CDR3 length equals 23 residues. The DNA of the CDR3 is TGCGCCAGCAGTCAAATCCCAATCATATCTGCTCGTCCATCAGAACAGGGAGTCTATGGCTACACCTTC. This encodes CASSQIPIISARPSEQGVYGYTF.

This clone was observed a single time. The chain employs TRBV4-2 and TRBJ2-3; 9 bases line up with TRBD1. CDR1 LGHNA and CDR2 YNFKEQ come from the germline V gene. The CDR3 is 16 amino acids. With V trimmed by 3 bases and J by 1 base, 5 bases remained unmatched. The CDR3 DNA sequence: TGTGCCAGCAGCCACCCGACAGGGGGTGGCACAGATACGCAGTATTTT. Translating gives CASSHPTGGGTDTQYF.

This chain links TRBV7-9 with TRBJ1-1; 7 nucleotides agree with TRBD1. CDR1 and CDR2 from the germline V gene are SEHNR and FQNEAQ (reference sequence). With V trimmed by 5 bases and J by 4 bases, 4 bases remained unmatched. The CDR3 consists of 13 residues. The CDR3 region is CASSPQGSTEAFF. The CDR3 region has the DNA TGTGCCAGCAGCCCACAGGGGAGCACTGAAGCTTTCTTT.

V usage is TRBV28 and J usage is TRBJ1-1, with D possibly TRBD1 on 5 matching bases. Trimming removed 7 bases at V and 0 bases at J, with 15 bases between. The CDR3 has 15 amino acids. Germline V gene data show CDR1 as MDHEN and CDR2 as SYDVKM. This CDR3 is CASTTNGGMNTEAFF. CDR3 sequence (DNA): TGTGCCAGCACAACCAACGGGGGGATGAACACTGAAGCTTTCTTT.